This TCR beta chain was identified during a study of cytomegalovirus exposure and HLA in healthy donors (dated by TCRdb to the late 2010s). Regarding the complete study: An earlier analysis of around 600 of the donors reported 250 to 350 Gb of sequence data and around 110 million unique TCR beta sequences from roughly 180 million T cells. An early release covering roughly 580 HLA-typed donors comprised about 320 gigabases of sequencing data and about 90 million unique TCR sequences. Among the roughly 390 genotyped donors, approximately 76% belonged to the genetic ancestry cluster associated with self-reported Caucasian donors. The aim of the study was to test whether cataloging public T cell receptors could identify signatures of past pathogen exposure. The study used immunosequencing to profile the T cell repertoires of around 600 subjects and linked those repertoires to cytomegalovirus serostatus. In addition to the first cohort of approximately 650 subjects, a separate validation cohort of 120 different subjects was used. The study combined high-throughput TCR immunosequencing, statistical association of individual TCRs with disease status, and machine learning to predict cytomegalovirus infection status. A later analysis re-analyzed previously published TCR beta repertoires from 500 to 700 donors and added high-resolution HLA genotyping to study TCR occurrence patterns. The later analysis used no new phenotypic data to find candidate immune exposures, relying instead on TCR beta sequences and their occurrence across donors. To decide whether each TCR beta V gene segment behaved as functional or pseudogenic, an earlier analysis of some 540 of the donors relied on high-throughput TCR beta sequencing. Donor age, sex, ethnicity and CMV serostatus were collected together with the repertoire data. In a later genetic analysis, genome-wide SNP genotypes for 398 of the 666 donors were used, and that subset was treated as a discovery cohort. All discovery cohort repertoires had been generated on a single sequencing platform. Both class I and class II loci were covered by HLA typing, at four-digit resolution. The number of donors typed differed by locus, with about 620-630 for A, B, C, DRB1 and DQB1, more than 500 for DQA1, 600 to 610 for DPA1, and some 450 for DPB1. About five DR-DQ haplotypes were handled as single units for association and clustering because linkage in the cohort was strong. Among around 400 genotyped donors of the cohort, an average of approximately 240,000 unique TCR beta nucleotide sequences was sequenced per donor, of which approximately 19% were non-productive. Broad study findings and their caveats: Correlated functional status among segregating V segments might be attributable to linkage disequilibrium, but an unknown experimental factor could not be ruled out. Compared with the 666-donor mean, donors in an Asian-associated ancestry cluster had fewer N-insertions in productive TCRs, according to a later genetic analysis. Some IMGT-functional V segments, including TRBV6-2 and TRBV6-3, could not be distinguished by the 87-base-pair reads and were therefore excluded. Several of the top co-occurrence clusters appeared to be linked to parvovirus B19, influenza, CMV and Epstein-Barr virus, according to a later analysis. The authors suggested that the approach could potentially be extended to other disease states and immunological phenotypes. A further reported finding was that TCR beta sequences accurately predicted the HLA-A and HLA-B alleles for most subjects in the first cohort. The study listed 170 or so TCR beta chains as associated with cytomegalovirus. In this cohort, only TCR beta chains were sequenced, and detectable features were limited by the absence of alpha or paired-chain data. Cytomegalovirus status was reported to be diagnosed by the classifier with high specificity and sensitivity in both the original and validation cohorts. Roughly uniform sequencing depth across donors was assumed in presence/absence analyses, although this assumption may not hold. In vitro tests confirmed that three of the cytomegalovirus-associated TCR beta chains recognize cytomegalovirus antigens. V-gene and J-gene trimming of TCR beta chains was associated with a missense DCLRE1C variant in a later genetic analysis, and the association was replicated in an independent cohort. Because HLA typing was unavailable for some donors at each locus, only the typed subset was used in association tests. In a later analysis, TCR association rates were found to vary across HLA loci, with the most associated TCRs seen for DRB1 alleles and the fewest for HLA-C alleles. Across donors, most TCR sequences were observed very rarely, whereas some public TCRs were present in many individuals. When HLA alleles, especially DR and DQ, strongly co-occurred, attributing TCR associations to individual alleles was difficult. CMV serostatus was the only immune exposure information available for the cohort. In a later analysis, most CMV-associated TCR beta chains were found to appear HLA-restricted, with HLA associations seemingly driven largely by CMV exposure. Some 16 rarely observed V segments, including chromosome 9 orphons, were excluded from the earlier analysis of several hundred of the donors because counts were too low. A group of highly shared sequence variants was considered likely to be a technical artifact of the sequencing pipeline. In an earlier analysis of about 600 of the donors, most TCR beta V segments appeared in productive rearrangements about 90% or about 30% of the time, broadly matching IMGT annotations. A later analysis associated around 16,000 TCR beta sequences with specific HLA alleles at a false discovery rate of 0.05. Compared with equally common non-associated chains, HLA-associated TCR beta chains in a later analysis were more clonally expanded and had lower generation probabilities.

In total, roughly 670 healthy bone marrow donors made up the cohort. All cohort members were sampled while nominally healthy, although unrecorded immune exposures were likely present. Of the 700 or so cohort members, more than 250 had a positive CMV serostatus and 350 to 450 had a negative one, while no CMV serostatus was recorded for the donor. A peripheral blood sample was collected from each donor, and TCR beta sequencing was performed on peripheral blood mononuclear cells. The Qiagen DNeasy Blood Extraction Kit was used to extract genomic DNA from the blood cell samples. CDR1 and CDR2, looked up from the germline V gene, are MNHEY and SVGAGI. The CDR3 contains 16 residues, cysteine and phenylalanine counted. Only CDR3 DNA remains: 48 bases, in frame from the first base. V lost 0 bases and J lost 2 bases; the stretch between them is 10 bases long. As for this clone: It has no known antigen specificity. Per-nucleotide qualities are absent, and no much larger clonotype sits a single base away.

The method behind the library was the immunoSEQ multiplex PCR assay. For the multiplex PCR, a mixture combining 60 forward primers for TCR Vbeta segments and 13 reverse primers for TCR Jbeta segments was used. Amplification of the CDR3 region of rearranged TCR beta genes was performed with a multiplex PCR assay on genomic DNA. Amplified TCR beta libraries were sequenced as 87-base-pair reads on the Illumina HiSeq System. The authors' analysis ran thus. Across the 666 repertoires, a later analysis counted some 81 million unique TCR beta chains, some 11 million of which were shared by at least two donors. Raw reads were error-corrected and collapsed into unique sequences by a nearest-neighbor algorithm in which closely related sequences were merged to remove PCR and sequencing errors. To assign V, D and J gene segments, CDR3 sequences were aligned to IMGT reference sequences. Each retained sequence needed at least a six-nucleotide match to both a V gene segment and a J gene segment. A rearrangement counted as productive if the CDR3 had no stop codons and remained in frame with V and J, and every other rearrangement counted as non-productive. Following IMGT convention, CDR3 was defined as the stretch from the second conserved V-encoded cysteine to the conserved J-encoded phenylalanine. The earlier analysis of 500 to 600 of the donors excluded sequences that lacked an unambiguous match to a single V gene segment. An earlier analysis of about 590 of the donors classified V segments as functional when productive rearrangements were above 56.7% and as segregating when the standard deviation between donors was above 5%. To diagnose cytomegalovirus status from the catalog of TCR beta chain sequences, a statistical classification framework was built. In a later analysis, V and J genes were assigned by comparing TCR nucleotide sequences against IMGT/GENE-DB human TR gene sequences. The TCRdist pipeline was used in a later analysis to assign CDR3 sequences and most-parsimonious VDJ recombination scenarios. In a later analysis, each TCR beta chain was defined by its CDR3 amino acid sequence together with its V-gene family, and reads without a unique V-gene family were excluded. As a way to deal with suspected cross-contamination and a sequencing artifact, a later analysis dropped more than 500 nucleotide sequences that were highly shared and had low generation probability. For each public chain, a later analysis derived a clonal expansion index from normalized ranks of inferred template counts within each repertoire. A later analysis computed generation probabilities with a VDJ recombination model fitted to out-of-frame rearrangements, and checked the results against IGoR. In a later analysis, hypergeometric tests were used to score TCR-TCR, TCR-HLA and TCR-CMV co-occurrence, with a repertoire-size bias correction applied to TCR pairs. In a later analysis, false discovery rates were estimated by permuting HLA or CMV assignments 20 times. A later analysis grouped co-occurring TCRs with DBSCAN, adding TCRdist sequence similarity when clustering within HLA-allele-positive subsets. Repertoires with fewer than 30,000 or more than 120,000 public chains were left out of co-occurrence clustering, as were five repertoires with anomalous nucleotide sharing. The table comes from immuneACCESS by way of TCRdb, which keeps in-frame sequences with V and J called. Part of the clones is missing from these tables; in studies checked, under half for an unresolved V gene and the rest for unknown reasons. Clonal size and the V and J genes are those of that table, whereas D and trimming came from the DNA. The sample profile shows fewer than 150,000 clones; 77% of them were found once. Clones ranked in the top ten supply 3.7% of the sample.

The sequenced material came from PBMCs. The sequence was obtained from a human donor in good health. The V and J segments used are TRBV6-5 and TRBJ1-4; TRBD1 could be the D gene, as 5 bases match. The nucleotide sequence reads as follows: TGTGCCAGCAGTTACTCAGCCGGGGGGACTAATGAAAAACTGTTTTTT. It codes for CASSYSAGGTNEKLFF.